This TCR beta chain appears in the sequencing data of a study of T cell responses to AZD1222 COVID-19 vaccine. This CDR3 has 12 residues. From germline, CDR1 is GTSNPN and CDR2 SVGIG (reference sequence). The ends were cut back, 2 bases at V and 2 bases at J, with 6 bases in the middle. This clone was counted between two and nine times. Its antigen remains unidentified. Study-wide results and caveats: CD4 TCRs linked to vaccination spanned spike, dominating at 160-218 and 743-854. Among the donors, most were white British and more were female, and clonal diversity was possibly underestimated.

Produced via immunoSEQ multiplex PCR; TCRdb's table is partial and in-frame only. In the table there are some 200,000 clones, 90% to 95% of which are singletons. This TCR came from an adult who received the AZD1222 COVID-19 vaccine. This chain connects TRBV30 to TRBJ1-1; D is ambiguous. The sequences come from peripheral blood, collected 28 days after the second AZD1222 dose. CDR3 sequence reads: CAWSPVNTEAFF. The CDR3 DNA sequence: TGTGCCTGGAGTCCGGTCAACACTGAAGCTTTCTTT.